The clone carrying this TCR beta chain came up many times. The antigen is undetermined. The data belong to a study of early T cells in non-severe SARS-CoV-2 infection. About the study: Sequencing of unsorted whole blood was done on bulk RNA, leaving chains unpaired. Study-level findings and limits: CD4 and private specificities were missed by VDJdb matching, which favored anti-spike CD8 responses.

TCRdb reanalysed the 5' RACE reads using MiXCR and keeps one entry per CDR3 protein. The table has about 98,000 distinct CDR3 sequences, 9.5% to 11% seen once. Germline values: CDR1 LGHNA, CDR2 YNFKEQ. CDR3 size: 16 residues. Germline trimming cut 3 bases from V and 4 bases from J; bases unmatched to any gene: 5. The sequence was obtained from an adult who was a healthcare worker with PCR-confirmed SARS-CoV-2 infection or an uninfected control (not recorded which). V and J are TRBV4-2 and TRBJ2-2; 10 positions match TRBD2. The sample was whole blood. The CDR3, as DNA: TGTGCCAGCAGCCAGTTCAGCGGGAGGGGCACCGGGGAGCTGTTTTTT. Encoded protein: CASSQFSGRGTGELFF.